This TCR beta chain originates from a study of T cells in localized non-small cell lung cancer. General study results and limits: Adjacent lung had a median roughly 58 of the 100 largest tumor clones. Sequencing was restricted to one tumor region; therefore, heterogeneity remains possible. Higher blood T cell density went with longer overall survival. Peak T cell clonality was found in uninvolved adjacent lung, exceeding tumor.

Some clones are missing from TCRdb's copy, which holds only in-frame ones; the method was immunoSEQ multiplex PCR. The sample holds under 50,000 clones, 86% seen once. Germline values: CDR1 LNHDA, CDR2 SQIVND (reference sequence). The CDR3 has 12 residues. The ends lost 5 bases at V and 6 bases at J; junction bases unmatched: 2. On this clone: Its antigen remains unidentified.

The TCR comes from a male donor older than 55 with stage II lung adenocarcinoma. The chain couples TRBV19 to TRBJ1-2; 8 bases map to TRBD1. The sequencing used peripheral blood mononuclear cells, collected before any cancer treatment. The CDR3: CASSSTGDGYTF. The DNA of the CDR3 is TGTGCCAGTAGTTCGACAGGGGATGGCTACACCTTC.